Shown below are 7 T cell receptor beta chains from a single sample sequenced in a study of patients and donors after allogeneic stem cell transplantation. TCRdb used MiXCR to reprocess the RT-PCR reads, holding one entry per CDR3 protein. The sample gives approximately 170,000 distinct CDR3 sequences, about 32% of which show up once; around 3.2% is in the top ten. What was sequenced was blood, either unsorted or a sorted T cell fraction (not recorded which). These receptors were taken from a human donor who was either an allogeneic HSCT recipient or a stem cell or donor lymphocyte infusion donor (not recorded which). It is not recorded whose cells these are; they may come from a transplant donor.

Only a few counts were recorded for this clonotype. This chain links TRBV20-1 with TRBJ2-5; D is undetermined. CDR1 DFQATT and CDR2 SNEGSKA come from the germline V gene (reference sequence). The CDR3 loop spans 12 amino acids. Written as DNA, the CDR3 is TGCACGGGCAGGACGAACCAAGAGACCCAGTACTTC. Translated, it gives CTGRTNQETQYF.

The sample holds a few counts of this clonotype. This rearrangement joins TRBV27 to TRBJ1-4; 8 bases agree with TRBD1. J gave up 5 bases and V 1 base, and 12 bases lay outside the gene matches. The CDR3 spans 18 residues. Germline assignment: CDR1 MNHEY and CDR2 SMNVEV (reference sequence). CDR3 sequence: CASSLLPYPGQANEKLFF. In nucleotides, the CDR3 is TGTGCCAGCAGTTTATTACCATATCCGGGACAGGCAAATGAAAAACTGTTTTTT.

This chain uses TRBV10-3 with TRBJ2-5; D possibly matches TRBD1 or TRBD2 (5 bases each). The V gene lost 10 bases and the J gene lost 2 bases, with 14 bases spanning the gap. Germline V gives CDR1 ENHRY, CDR2 SYGVKD. This CDR3 is built from 13 residues. The CDR3 DNA reads TGTGCCACCGGTCAGGGAGAGCAAGAGACCCAGTACTTC. It is translated as CATGQGEQETQYF.

This CDR3 reads CASSPLAASYEQYF. CDR3 in DNA: TGTGCCAGCAGCCCATTAGCGGCCTCCTACGAGCAGTACTTC. The chain links TRBV9 to TRBJ2-7; a possible D gene is TRBD2 (6 bases). Germline V gives CDR1 SGDLS, CDR2 YYNGEE. This CDR3 spans 14 amino acids. V was pared by 4 bases and J by 0 bases, with 11 bases between.

The table lists this clonotype with a count of one. The chain uses TRBV4-3 and TRBJ2-1; D unclear. The V gene's germline CDR1 is LGHNA and CDR2 YSLEER. This CDR3 is built from 17 residues. Trimming stripped 0 bases from V and 0 bases from J, with 12 bases between. Written as DNA, the CDR3 is TGCGCCAGCAGCCAAGATCTCTTGGGGTCCTCCTACAATGAGCAGTTCTTC. It translates to CASSQDLLGSSYNEQFF.

The rearrangement joins TRBV7-9 to TRBJ2-1; D remains unclear. Germline V lookup: CDR1 SEHNR, CDR2 FQNEAQ (reference sequence). CDR3 size: 13 residues. Trimming cost V 0 bases and J 5 bases, with 5 bases left between them. CDR3 region: CASSLARHNEQFF. CDR3 bases: TGTGCCAGCAGCTTAGCTAGGCACAATGAGCAGTTCTTC.

This chain uses TRBV21-1 with TRBJ1-3; the table's D call, TRBD1, was not checked against the DNA. TRBV21-1 is recorded as a pseudogene. The CDR3 consists of 16 residues. DNA for the CDR3: TGTGCCAGCAGCCCTCCGGGACCTGAGGCTGGAAACACCATATATTTT. Protein: CASSPPGPEAGNTIYF.